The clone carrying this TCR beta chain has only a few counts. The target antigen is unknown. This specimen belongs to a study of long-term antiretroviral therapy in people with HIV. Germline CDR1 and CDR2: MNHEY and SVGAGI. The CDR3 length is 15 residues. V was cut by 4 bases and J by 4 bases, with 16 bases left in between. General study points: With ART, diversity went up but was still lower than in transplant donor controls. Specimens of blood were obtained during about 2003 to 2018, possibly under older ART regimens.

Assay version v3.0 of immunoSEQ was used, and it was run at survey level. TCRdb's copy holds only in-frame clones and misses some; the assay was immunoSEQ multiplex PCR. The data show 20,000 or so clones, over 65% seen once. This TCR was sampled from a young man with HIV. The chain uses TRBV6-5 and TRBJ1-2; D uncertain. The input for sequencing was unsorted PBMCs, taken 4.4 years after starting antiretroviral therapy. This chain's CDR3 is CASSSDGAGTYGYTF. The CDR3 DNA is TGTGCCAGCAGTTCGGACGGTGCAGGTACCTATGGCTACACCTTC.